A single sample gave rise to the 27 T cell receptor beta chains below, sequenced in a study of cytomegalovirus exposure and HLA in healthy donors. Researchers ran the PCR with 60 Vbeta and 13 Jbeta primers. Profiled with immunoSEQ multiplex PCR; TCRdb holds only in-frame clones, not every one. This sample's clone table lists tens of thousands of clones. Specimen: PBMCs. The receptors come from a man in his forties or fifties in good health and CMV-seronegative.

V and J are TRBV11-2 and TRBJ1-6, with D unresolved. The CDR3 consists of 13 residues. The germline CDR1 and CDR2 sequences are SGHAT and FQNNGV. V lost 5 bases to trimming and J lost 14 bases, with 16 bases between them. The CDR3: CASSPSMKLALHF. As DNA, the CDR3 is TGTGCCAGCAGCCCAAGCATGAAGTTAGCCCTCCACTTT.

The CDR3 DNA reads TGTGCCAGCAGCGCCGGGGGAGGAAGAGGGCCCGATCAGCCCCAGCATTTT. Encoded protein: CASSAGGGRGPDQPQHF. The gene calls are TRBV9 and TRBJ1-5; perhaps TRBD1 as D (5 bases). The CDR3 is 17 amino acids. From germline, CDR1 is SGDLS and CDR2 YYNGEE. V lost 3 bases and J lost 5, with 21 bases in between.

The chain employs TRBV6-5 and TRBJ2-7; TRBD1 matches at 7 bases. The CDR3 is 14 residues long. Trimming cost V 4 bases and J 0 bases; bases outside gene matches: 3. Germline CDR1 is MNHEY and CDR2 is SVGAGI. In nucleotides, the CDR3 is TGTGCCAGCAGTTCCGGACAGGTCTCCTACGAGCAGTACTTC. As protein: CASSSGQVSYEQYF.

V is TRBV5-1 and J is TRBJ1-2, with TRBD1 matching 7 bases. CDR3 length: 14 amino acids. V gave up 0 bases and J gave up 4 bases; unmatched junction bases: 3. The germline CDR1 and CDR2 sequences are SGHRS and YFSETQ. The CDR3 sequence: CASSLGGQSYGYTF. CDR3 nucleotide sequence: TGCGCCAGCAGCTTGGGGGGACAGTCCTATGGCTACACCTTC. The whole variable domain, filled in from reference TRBV5-1 and TRBJ1-2, reads KAGVTQTPRYLIKTRGQQVTLSCSPISGHRSVSWYQQTPGQGLQFLFEYFSETQRNKGNFPGRFSGRQFSNSRSEMNVSTLELGDSALYLCASSLGGQSYGYTFGSGTRLTVV.

Concerning this clone: The CDR3 does not close with the conserved phenylalanine or tryptophan, likely indicating a read error. The J gene is TRBJ1-2, the V gene TRBV27, with 10 bases matching TRBD1. CDR3 length: 15 amino acids. Per germline, CDR1 MNHEY and CDR2 SMNVEV (reference sequence). Losses at the gene ends were 5 bases for V and 7 bases for J; bases not matched to a gene: 10. The CDR3 here is CASSETDRGLSGYTL. The CDR3 DNA follows: TGTGCCAGCAGTGAGACCGACAGGGGGCTCAGTGGCTACACCCTC.

This chain uses TRBV28 with TRBJ2-5; 12 bases line up with TRBD1. V lost 5 bases, J lost 12 bases, and 10 bases stayed unmatched. Per the germline V gene, CDR1 is MDHEN and CDR2 is SYDVKM. The CDR3 is 14 amino acids. The CDR3 bases are TGTGCCAGCAGTGTGAATCCCGGGACAGGGGGCAAGTACTTC. Translation: CASSVNPGTGGKYF.

The chain carries TRBV4-2 and TRBJ1-6; D is possibly TRBD1 (6 bases). The germline V gene encodes CDR1 LGHNA and CDR2 YNFKEQ. The CDR3 extends over 15 amino acids. The ends were cut back, 1 base at V and 7 bases at J, with 11 bases in the middle. The CDR3 loop is CASSQGGQTNSPLHF. The CDR3 coding sequence is TGTGCCAGCAGCCAAGGAGGACAGACGAATTCACCCCTCCACTTT.

The J gene is TRBJ1-3, the V gene TRBV9; TRBD1 matches at 8 bases. CDR3 length: 17 amino acids. Germline V gene data show CDR1 as SGDLS and CDR2 as YYNGEE. With V trimmed by 3 bases and J by 0 bases, 8 bases remained unmatched. The CDR3: CASSGGQGSFSGNTIYF. CDR3 nucleotides: TGTGCCAGCAGCGGAGGACAGGGAAGCTTCTCTGGAAACACCATATATTTT.

The chain couples TRBV5-1 to TRBJ1-2, with TRBD1 matching 7 bases. Unmatched junction bases numbered 7, after V lost 3 bases and J lost 8 bases. This CDR3 has 13 amino acids. Per germline, CDR1 SGHRS and CDR2 YFSETQ. The CDR3 region has the DNA TGCGCCAGCAGCTCTACTGGACAGGCCGGCTACACCTTC. It codes for CASSSTGQAGYTF. The full variable domain, its missing parts supplied by reference TRBV5-1 and TRBJ1-2, is KAGVTQTPRYLIKTRGQQVTLSCSPISGHRSVSWYQQTPGQGLQFLFEYFSETQRNKGNFPGRFSGRQFSNSRSEMNVSTLELGDSALYLCASSSTGQAGYTFGSGTRLTVV.

The rearrangement uses TRBV11-2 and TRBJ2-3, with D possibly matching TRBD1 (7 bases). Germline V CDR1 and CDR2: SGHAT, FQNNGV. Trimming shortened V by 0 bases and J by 2 bases, and 12 bases separated the two germline ends. The CDR3 totals 16 residues. Here the CDR3 DNA reads TGTGCCAGCAGCTTAGAGGGCAGGGGGGTCACAGATACGCAGTATTTT. Translated: CASSLEGRGVTDTQYF. Full variable domain (remainder filled in from reference TRBV11-2 and TRBJ2-3): EAGVAQSPRYKIIEKRQSVAFWCNPISGHATLYWYQQILGQGPKLLIQFQNNGVVDDSQLPKDRFSAERLKGVDSTLKIQPAKLEDSAVYLCASSLEGRGVTDTQYFGPGTRLTVL.

V gene TRBV2 combines with J gene TRBJ1-3, with 7 bases lining up with TRBD1. In germline, CDR1 is SNHLY, CDR2 FYNNEI. This CDR3 spans 15 amino acids. V lost 0 bases and J lost 6; bases outside the gene matches: 5. The CDR3 here is CASSEASQGINTIYF. CDR3 DNA sequence: TGTGCCAGCAGTGAAGCCTCACAGGGGATAAACACCATATATTTT.

The CDR3: CASSSRGYSNQPQHF. The CDR3 DNA sequence: TGTGCCAGTAGCTCAAGGGGTTATAGCAATCAGCCCCAGCATTTT. The chain has TRBV19 and TRBJ1-5; TRBD1 is a possible D gene (5 bases). The germline V and J ends were trimmed by 6 bases and 0 bases, with 12 bases remaining between them. CDR1 and CDR2 (germline): LNHDA, SQIVND (reference sequence). This CDR3 is 15 amino acids long.

The chain has TRBV18 and TRBJ1-3; D not resolved. With 3 bases removed from V and 0 bases from J, the gap between germline ends came to 12 bases. The CDR3 spans 16 residues. The germline CDR1 and CDR2 sequences are KGHSH and LQKENI. The DNA of the CDR3 is TGTGCCAGCTCACCGACGGTGGGCCTCTCTGGAAACACCATATATTTT. Encoded protein: CASSPTVGLSGNTIYF.

The chain couples TRBV5-1 to TRBJ2-2, with TRBD1 matching 8 bases. Germline CDR1 is SGHRS and CDR2 is YFSETQ. This CDR3 is 15 amino acids long. The junction had 8 bases not matched to a gene; V was cut back by 4 bases and J by 6 bases. CDR3 protein: CASSPGQGGAGELFF. In DNA form, the CDR3 reads TGCGCCAGCAGCCCCGGACAGGGCGGTGCCGGGGAGCTGTTTTTT.

This sequence joins TRBV7-2 and TRBJ2-7; 10 nucleotides align to TRBD2. Trimming removed 1 base from V and 3 bases from J; junction bases left unmatched: 6. Per germline, CDR1 SGHTA and CDR2 FQGNSA. This CDR3 has 16 residues. The CDR3 DNA reads as TGTGCCAGCAGCTTAGGCCTAGCGGGGGCGCACTACGAGCAGTACTTC. It translates to CASSLGLAGAHYEQYF.

The chain uses TRBV7-3 and TRBJ2-7, with 12 bases identical to TRBD2. The CDR3 length is 15 residues. V was pared by 5 bases and J by 1 base, with 3 bases of the junction left unmatched. Germline V lookup: CDR1 SGHTA, CDR2 FQGTGA. CDR3 sequence: CASSIGLAGSYEQYF. As DNA, the CDR3 is TGTGCCAGCAGCATCGGACTAGCGGGGTCCTACGAGCAGTACTTC.

CDR3 sequence reads: CASSLLGAGGLGYEQYF. CDR3 sequence (DNA): TGTGCCAGCAGCTTGCTTGGGGCGGGGGGACTGGGGTACGAGCAGTACTTC. This sequence joins TRBV7-8 and TRBJ2-7, with 8 bases fitting TRBD2. The CDR3 is 17 amino acids. The trim removed 3 bases at V and 4 bases at J, leaving 14 bases unmatched. Germline V gene data show CDR1 as SGHVS and CDR2 as FQNEAQ.

This sequence joins TRBV7-2 and TRBJ2-1; a possible D gene is TRBD2 (7 bases). CDR1 and CDR2 from the germline V gene are SGHTA and FQGNSA. V was clipped by 5 bases and J by 2 bases, with 13 bases between them. The CDR3 totals 15 residues. The CDR3 nucleotides read TGTGCCAGCAGCCAATGGGGGGGCCCCTACAATGAGCAGTTCTTC. Encoded protein: CASSQWGGPYNEQFF.

The V gene is TRBV28, the J gene TRBJ2-7; 7 bases agree with TRBD1. The CDR3 sequence is 16 residues long. Germline V gives CDR1 MDHEN, CDR2 SYDVKM. Unmatched junction bases numbered 10, after V lost 3 bases and J lost 2 bases. DNA of the CDR3: TGTGCCAGCAGTTTTTGGGGCAGGGGGAGCACCTACGAGCAGTACTTC. Translation gives CASSFWGRGSTYEQYF.

V and J are TRBV19 and TRBJ1-2; a weak D match, TRBD1 (5 bases). The CDR3 has 18 amino acids. CDR1 is LNHDA, CDR2 SQIVND, per germline (reference sequence). V was pared by 1 base and J by 4 bases, with 22 bases between. The CDR3 bases are TGTGCCAGTAGTATAGTTCCCAGGGCCCACTTCCTCTCCTATGGCTACACCTTC. This encodes CASSIVPRAHFLSYGYTF.

CDR3 DNA sequence: TGTGCCAGCAGTGAAAACGGGGGACGCCGCGTAGGTAGGACCCAGTACTTC. Its translation is CASSENGGRRVGRTQYF. The V and J genes are TRBV6-1 and TRBJ2-5, with D perhaps matching TRBD2 (6 bases). CDR1 and CDR2 (germline): MNHNS, SASEGT. With 2 bases removed from V and 7 bases from J, the gap between germline ends came to 23 bases. The CDR3 loop spans 17 amino acids.

The genes are TRBV7-9 and TRBJ2-7; D remains ambiguous. This CDR3 has 13 amino acids. V was cut by 5 bases and J by 2 bases, with 10 bases left in between. Germline CDR1 SEHNR, CDR2 FQNEAQ (reference sequence). The CDR3 spells CASSPVPPYEQYF. The CDR3 DNA reads TGTGCCAGCAGCCCCGTTCCCCCCTACGAGCAGTACTTC.

This chain uses TRBV9 with TRBJ2-1; D uncertain. Germline V gene data show CDR1 as SGDLS and CDR2 as YYNGEE. V lost 3 bases and J lost 15, with 16 bases in between. CDR3 length: 12 amino acids. This chain's CDR3 is CASSEEVQSRFF. The DNA for the CDR3 is TGTGCCAGCAGCGAAGAGGTTCAGAGTCGGTTCTTC.

This chain's CDR3 is CATNTRSSNQPQHF. In nucleotides, the CDR3 is TGTGCCACCAACACACGATCCTCCAATCAGCCCCAGCATTTT. V is TRBV15 and J is TRBJ1-5; no definite D call. V gave up 7 bases and J gave up 3 bases, with 13 bases separating them. The CDR3 has 14 residues. In germline, CDR1 is LNHNV, CDR2 YYDKDF (reference sequence).

The rearrangement joins TRBV7-9 to TRBJ2-7; weak D call: TRBD1 (5 bases). V shed 6 bases and J shed 5 bases, with 17 bases lying between them. Germline lookup yields CDR1 SEHNR and CDR2 FQNEAQ (reference sequence). The CDR3 extends over 14 amino acids. In DNA, the CDR3 is TGTGCCAGCAGAGTCGACAGAGGAAACCACGAGCAGTACTTC. Translation gives CASRVDRGNHEQYF.

The V call is TRBV11-3, the J call TRBJ2-3; D is ambiguous. Trimming left V 0 bases short and J 8 bases short, with 6 bases between. Per the germline V gene, CDR1 is SGHNT and CDR2 is YENEEA. The CDR3 consists of 12 residues. The CDR3 region has the DNA TGTGCCAGCAGCTTAGATGGCGGTACGCAGTATTTT. This encodes CASSLDGGTQYF. Using reference TRBV11-3 and TRBJ2-3 for the parts outside the CDR3, the full variable domain is EAGVVQSPRYKIIEKKQPVAFWCNPISGHNTLYWYLQNLGQGPELLIRYENEEAVDDSQLPKDRFSAERLKGVDSTLKIQPAELGDSAVYLCASSLDGGTQYFGPGTRLTVL.

The rearrangement links TRBV5-4 to TRBJ1-2; D possibly corresponds to TRBD1 (6 bases). Germline CDR1 reads SGHNT; CDR2 reads YYREEE (reference sequence). The CDR3 consists of 15 residues. V gave up 0 bases and J gave up 4 bases, with 13 bases separating them. The CDR3 loop reads CASSLDLEQGYGYTF. CDR3 in DNA: TGTGCCAGCAGCTTGGATCTCGAACAGGGCTATGGCTACACCTTC.